These T cell receptor beta chains were read from a single sample in a study of cytomegalovirus exposure and HLA in healthy donors. The assay was immunoSEQ multiplex PCR, and TCRdb's table has in-frame clones only and misses some. The sample gives fewer than 150,000 clones, approximately 80% of which show up once; approximately 4% is in the top ten. The sample taken for sequencing was PBMCs. These receptors came from a man younger than 35 in good health and CMV-seronegative. Each CDR3 is given with its conserved first and last residue. A D gene is named only where the DNA matches it firmly. Size is omitted from some rows. Given values are once, few, many or a class for expanded clones.

>TRBJ2-7|16|TRBV7-9|TRBD1|-
TGTGCCAGCAGCTCAGACCGGGACAGGGAAATCCACGAGCAGTACTTC
CASSSDRDREIHEQYF
>TRBJ2-7|13|TRBV5-6|TRBD2|-
TGTGCCAGTTCGGGACTACCCACCTACGAGCAGTACTTC
CASSGLPTYEQYF
>TRBJ2-3|14|TRBV27|TRBD1|-
TGTGCCAGCAGCCGGACAGGGACACCGGGTACGCAGTATTTT
CASSRTGTPGTQYF
>TRBJ2-1|17|TRBV4-1|-|few
TGCGCCAGCAGCCAAGATCGGGTCAGCCCCTCCTACAATGAGCAGTTCTTC
CASSQDRVSPSYNEQFF
>TRBJ2-7|16|TRBV28|-|-
TGTGCCAGCATCGGACTGGATGCAGCAAATCCTTACGAGCAGTACTTC
CASIGLDAANPYEQYF
>TRBJ2-5|12|TRBV5-6|-|-
TGTGCCAGCAGCCTGAGGCAAGAGACCCAGTACTTC
CASSLRQETQYF
>TRBJ1-6|15|TRBV7-8|-|-
TGTGCCAGCAGCCCGGAGGTGAAAGTTAATTCACCCCTCCACTTT
CASSPEVKVNSPLHF
>TRBJ1-2|12|TRBV7-3|-|-
TGTGCCAGCAGCTCAGAGGGTGATGGCTACACCTTC
CASSSEGDGYTF
>TRBJ2-1|14|TRBV7-9|TRBD1|-
TGTGCCAGCAGTCAACCGGGACAGAGCAATGAGCAGTTCTTC
CASSQPGQSNEQFF
>TRBJ2-1|15|TRBV7-8|-|-
TGTGCCAGCAGTCGTGGACAGCTATCCTACAATGAGCAGTTCTTC
CASSRGQLSYNEQFF
>TRBJ2-3|19|TRBV27|TRBD2|-
TGTGCCAGCAGTTTGCTTGCTGGGACTAGCGTCGGGGGCACAGATACGCAGTATTTT
CASSLLAGTSVGGTDTQYF
>TRBJ1-4|17|TRBV5-1|TRBD1|-
TGCGCCAGCAGCTTGGGTTTCGCAGGACAGGGAAGCGAAAAACTGTTTTTT
CASSLGFAGQGSEKLFF
>TRBJ2-7|16|TRBV14|-|-
TGTGCCAGCAGCCCAGCCGGGACTCCAACGGGTGCCGAGCAGTACTTC
CASSPAGTPTGAEQYF
>TRBJ2-7|15|TRBV5-1|TRBD2|-
TGCGCCAGCAGCTTCGCCGGGACTAGAGGTTACGAGCAGTACTTC
CASSFAGTRGYEQYF
>TRBJ2-2|15|TRBV21-1|-|once
TGTGCCAGCAGCAAGTTTGGACAGAGGACCGGGGAGCTGTTTTTT
CASSKFGQRTGELFF
>TRBJ2-3|14|TRBV29-1|TRBD2|-
TGCAGCGTTCCGACTAGCGGGGGGGCAGATACGCAGTATTTT
CSVPTSGGADTQYF
>TRBJ2-1|15|TRBV6-1|TRBD1|few
TGTGCCAGCAGTGAGGGGACAGTCTCCTACAATGAGCAGTTCTTC
CASSEGTVSYNEQFF
>TRBJ2-5|16|TRBV4-2|TRBD2|-
TGTGCCAGCAGCCCGGGACTAGCGGGAGAATGGGAGACCCAGTACTTC
CASSPGLAGEWETQYF
>TRBJ2-7|14|TRBV10-1|-|-
TGCGCCAGCAGTGAGTGGGGGCGATCCTACGAGCAGTACTTC
CASSEWGRSYEQYF
>TRBJ2-3|15|TRBV19|TRBD2|few
TGTGCCAGTACCCCGGTAGCGGGAGCGACAGATACGCAGTATTTT
CASTPVAGATDTQYF
>TRBJ1-2|17|TRBV10-3|TRBD1|-
TGTGCCATCAGCAGGAGGGAGAGTAACAGGGGGCTGGGTGGCTACACCTTC
CAISRRESNRGLGGYTF
>TRBJ1-1|11|TRBV29-1|-|-
TGCAGCGTTGTCCGGGAAACTGAAGCTTTCTTT
CSVVRETEAFF
>TRBJ1-2|15|TRBV28|-|few
TGTGCCAGCAGTTTGGCTCAGAAAGCTAACTATGGCTACACCTTC
CASSLAQKANYGYTF
>TRBJ2-2|16|TRBV18|TRBD1|once
TGTGCCAGCTCACGGGGACAGCAGTCGAACACCGGGGAGCTGTTTTTT
CASSRGQQSNTGELFF
>TRBJ1-4|15|TRBV2|-|-
TGTGCCAGCAGTGAAAGCGGGGGAACTAATGAAAAACTGTTTTTT
CASSESGGTNEKLFF
>TRBJ1-4|14|TRBV10-3|-|few
TGTGCCATCAGTGAGGCTGGGGCGGGGGAAAAACTGTTTTTT
CAISEAGAGEKLFF
>TRBJ2-7|14|TRBV11-1|-|once
TGTGCCAGCAGCTTAGCAGGCAGGGACTACGAGCAGTACTTC
CASSLAGRDYEQYF
>TRBJ2-1|17|TRBV9|-|few
TGTGCCAGCAGCGTACCGCGGGGAGAGGGACTGCAGAATGAGCAGTTCTTC
CASSVPRGEGLQNEQFF
>TRBJ2-6|17|TRBV19|TRBD1|-
TGTGCCAGTAGCCCGGGACAGACACTCTCTGGGGCCAACGTCCTGACTTTC
CASSPGQTLSGANVLTF
>TRBJ2-7|13|TRBV9|-|-
TGTGCCAGCAGCGTAGCAGAATTCTACGAGCAGTACTTC
CASSVAEFYEQYF
>TRBJ2-3|14|TRBV5-1|-|-
TGCGCCAGCGGACGACAGGCCAGCACAGATACGCAGTATTTT
CASGRQASTDTQYF
>TRBJ2-1|14|TRBV19|-|-
TGTGCCAGTAGTACTGGGACTGCCACTAATGAGCAGTTCTTC
CASSTGTATNEQFF
>TRBJ2-2|15|TRBV5-1|-|-
TGCGCCAGCAGCTTGGTTCCCGGGTTCACCGGGGAGCTGTTTTTT
CASSLVPGFTGELFF
>TRBJ2-7|15|TRBV7-9|-|-
TGTGCCAGCAGCTTCGGCGGCGGGATTTGGTACGAGCAGTACTTC
CASSFGGGIWYEQYF
>TRBJ2-7|14|TRBV2|-|-
TGTGCCAGGGGAAAGGGGAGGAGCTCCTACGAGCAGTACTTC
CARGKGRSSYEQYF
>TRBJ2-3|20|TRBV11-3|TRBD2|-
TGTGCCAGCAGCCCACAACTAGCGGGGGCCGCGGCCCGGTTCACAGATACGCAGTATTTT
CASSPQLAGAAARFTDTQYF
>TRBJ1-5|17|TRBV6-1|-|-
TGTGCCAGCAGTGAAGGGTGGACAGTGCGAGACAATCAGCCCCAGCATTTT
CASSEGWTVRDNQPQHF
>TRBJ1-1|15|TRBV6-5|-|few
TGTGCCAGCAGTTTCGACGGGGGGCAGAACACTGAAGCTTTCTTT
CASSFDGGQNTEAFF
>TRBJ1-1|15|TRBV5-1|TRBD1|-
TGCGCCAGCAGCTTACAGGGGGCTCTAAACACTGAAGCTTTCTTT
CASSLQGALNTEAFF
>TRBJ2-1|17|TRBV28|TRBD2|-
TGTGCCAGCAGTCCCGTCATTATAGCGGGAGACTACAATGAGCAGTTCTTC
CASSPVIIAGDYNEQFF
>TRBJ2-5|16|TRBV30|TRBD2|-
TGTGCCTGGAGTGTGGGACTAGCGGGGGGTGGGGAGACCCAGTACTTC
CAWSVGLAGGGETQYF
>TRBJ2-1|11|TRBV5-1|-|-
TGCGCCAGCAGCTTCGGGAATGAGCAGTTCTTC
CASSFGNEQFF
>TRBJ1-6|16|TRBV5-1|TRBD1|few
TGCGCCAGCAGCTCCGGGACAGGGGGTCGTAATTCACCCCTCCACTTT
CASSSGTGGRNSPLHF
>TRBJ2-7|14|TRBV7-6|-|-
TGTGCCAGCAGCTCTCACGGTAGCTCCTACGAGCAGTACTTC
CASSSHGSSYEQYF
>TRBJ1-5|13|TRBV7-2|-|-
TGTGCCAGCAGCTTATACCGAGATCAGCCCCAGCATTTT
CASSLYRDQPQHF
>TRBJ2-2|18|TRBV4-2|TRBD1|-
TGTGCCAGCAGCCAAGATCTGGCAGGGGGCGCGAACACCGGGGAGCTGTTTTTT
CASSQDLAGGANTGELFF
>TRBJ2-7|14|TRBV5-1|TRBD2|-
TGCGCCAGCGCGATTGGGACTAGCGGCTACGAGCAGTACTTC
CASAIGTSGYEQYF
>TRBJ2-5|12|TRBV7-2|-|-
TGTGCCAGCAGCTTTGAGCGAGAGACCCAGTACTTC
CASSFERETQYF
>TRBJ2-7|14|TRBV9|-|-
TGTGCCAGCAGCGTAGAAGACAGACCCTACGAGCAGTACTTC
CASSVEDRPYEQYF
>TRBJ1-6|15|TRBV6-1|-|-
TGTGCCAGCAGTGAAACAGGAGAATCGAATTCACCCCTCCACTTT
CASSETGESNSPLHF
>TRBJ2-5|17|TRBV15|TRBD2|-
TGTGCCACCAGCAGGTGGACTAGCGGGGGGGACGGGGAGACCCAGTACTTC
CATSRWTSGGDGETQYF
>TRBJ1-1|16|TRBV4-2|-|few
TGTGCCAGCAGCCCTCCACATTTACAGAAGAACACTGAAGCTTTCTTT
CASSPPHLQKNTEAFF
>TRBJ2-1|16|TRBV21-1|-|few
TGTGCCAGCAGCTCCGAGGGGGCGGGCTCGTGGTGTGAGCAGTTCTTC
CASSSEGAGSWCEQFF
>TRBJ1-1|15|TRBV5-6|-|-
TGTGCCAGCAGCTGGGGGGTGGCAGGGAGGACTGAAGCTTTCTTT
CASSWGVAGRTEAFF